This T cell receptor (beta chain) was recorded in a study of regulatory T cells in long-lasting Graves disease. General study findings and limits: It is possible that accuracy was reduced by the small size of the sample. TRBV28, TRBJ1-2 and TRBJ2-5 were segments that persistent disease favored.

The time point was: newly diagnosed GD, antithyroid drugs for less than 3 months. Researchers made the TCR library from RNA that was extracted from PBMCs. This clonotype was seen many times. Its specificity is not known. To make TCR beta libraries, researchers used iRepertoire HTBI primers and Arm-PCR of CDR3 regions. TCRdb re-analysed the multiplex PCR reads in MiXCR, keeping a single row per CDR3 protein. This table has hundreds of thousands of distinct CDR3 sequences, less than 15% appearing once. The CDR3 runs 11 residues. Trimming stripped 7 bases from V and 0 bases from J, with 3 bases between. In germline, CDR1 is MDHEN, CDR2 SYDVKM. The sample was also linked to a second study, of T cells in Graves' hyperthyroidism and ophthalmopathy. That publication notes: Diagnostic decisions used clinical symptoms, serum thyroxine and TRAb, thyroid ultrasound and orbital computed tomography.

The TCR was taken from a man between 25 and 39 years old with Graves disease. Specimen: peripheral blood mononuclear cells (PBMCs), collected at new diagnosis, from a patient treated with antithyroid drugs. This sequence joins TRBV28 and TRBJ1-1; D gene uncertain. This chain's CDR3 is CASTVNTEAFF. DNA of the CDR3: TGTGCCAGCACGGTGAACACTGAAGCTTTCTTT. The variable domain in full, completed from reference TRBV28 and TRBJ1-1, reads DVKVTQSSRYLVKRTGEKVFLECVQDMDHENMFWYRQDPGLGLRLIYFSYDVKMKEKGDIPEGYSVSREKKERFSLILESASTNQTSMYLCASTVNTEAFFGQGTRLTVV.